This TCR delta chain is from a study of gamma-delta chains in newborns, infants, children. Study information: Microbial exposure reportedly drives polyclonal innate γδ T cell expansion after birth.

With regard to this clone: Possible read error: a much larger clone is one base away.

TCRdb applied CATT to the reads for clone calling. The data hold around 7,500 delta-chain clones, with over 9% observed a single time. Germline CDR1 is GEAIGNYY and CDR2 is EKD. With 1 base clipped from V and 1 base from J, the junction kept 20 bases outside the gene matches. The CDR3 extends over 21 amino acids. This TCR was recovered from a child who was a newborn, infant or young child, either healthy, febrile or measles-vaccinated (not recorded which). The J gene is TRDJ2, the V gene TRDV2, with TRDD3 identical over 7 bases. The sequencing sample was made of blood. CDR3 DNA sequence: TGTGCCTGTGACACGGTGGACTTAAATTACTGGGGCCCTAATTTGACAGCACAACTCTTCTTT. It yields the protein CACDTVDLNYWGPNLTAQLFF.